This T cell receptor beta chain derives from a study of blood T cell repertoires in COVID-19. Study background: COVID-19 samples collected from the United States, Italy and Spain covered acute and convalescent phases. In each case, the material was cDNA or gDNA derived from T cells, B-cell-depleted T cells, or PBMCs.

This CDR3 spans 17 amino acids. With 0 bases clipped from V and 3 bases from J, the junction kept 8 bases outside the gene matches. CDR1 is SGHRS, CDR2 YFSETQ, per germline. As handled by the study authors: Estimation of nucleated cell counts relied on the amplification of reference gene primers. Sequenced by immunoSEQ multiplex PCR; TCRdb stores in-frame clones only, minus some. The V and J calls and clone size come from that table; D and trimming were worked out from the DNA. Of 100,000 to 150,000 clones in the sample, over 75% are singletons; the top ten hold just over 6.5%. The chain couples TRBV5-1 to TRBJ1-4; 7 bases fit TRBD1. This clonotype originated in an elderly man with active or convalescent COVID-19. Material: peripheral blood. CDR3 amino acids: CASSLGGGVSANEKLFF. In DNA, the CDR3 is TGCGCCAGCAGCTTGGGAGGGGGCGTCTCTGCTAATGAAAAACTGTTTTTT.